The next 6 T cell receptor beta chains were all read from a single sample in a study of T cell responses to AZD1222 COVID-19 vaccine. Some clones are missing from TCRdb's copy, which holds only in-frame ones; the method was immunoSEQ multiplex PCR. The sample consists of 95,000 to 100,000 clones, around 85% of them appearing once. The sample in question was peripheral blood, obtained 28 days after the second AZD1222 dose. Receptors were obtained from an adult who received the AZD1222 COVID-19 vaccine.

V usage is TRBV10-2 and J usage is TRBJ1-1; D is uncertain. Trimming cost V 5 bases and J 7 bases, with 17 bases left between them. The CDR3 totals 14 residues. Germline CDR1 is WSHSY and CDR2 is SAAADI. The CDR3: CASSSGLAWGEAFF. CDR3 DNA sequence: TGCGCCAGCAGTTCTGGACTCGCCTGGGGTGAAGCTTTCTTT.

The chain recombines TRBV6-5 with TRBJ2-1, with TRBD2 matching over 12 bases. V gave up 3 bases and J gave up 6 bases; unmatched junction bases: 3. This CDR3 region has 15 residues. Germline lookup yields CDR1 MNHEY and CDR2 SVGAGI. CDR3 amino acids: CASSYRLAGANEQFF. CDR3 nucleotides: TGTGCCAGCAGTTATCGACTAGCGGGAGCCAATGAGCAGTTCTTC.

The gene calls are TRBV6-2 or TRBV6-3 and TRBJ2-7; 7 nucleotides align to TRBD1. CDR1 and CDR2 from the germline V gene are MNHEY and SVGEGT. Trimming removed 2 bases from V and 2 bases from J; junction bases left unmatched: 15. The CDR3 contains 18 residues. The CDR3: CASSYRVRGGESPYEQYF. In DNA, the CDR3 is TGTGCCAGCAGTTACCGCGTAAGAGGGGGCGAAAGTCCCTACGAGCAGTACTTC.

The chain couples TRBV19 to TRBJ1-2; D possibly corresponds to TRBD1 (6 bases). CDR3 length: 15 residues. CDR1 and CDR2 (germline): LNHDA, SQIVND (reference sequence). V was clipped by 6 bases and J by 5 bases, with 19 bases between them. The CDR3 spells CASSELPDRRYGYTF. In nucleotides, the CDR3 is TGTGCCAGTAGCGAATTACCAGACAGGAGATATGGCTACACCTTC.

The gene calls are TRBV6-5 and TRBJ2-7; a possible D gene is TRBD2 (5 bases). Germline V gene data show CDR1 as MNHEY and CDR2 as SVGAGI. The CDR3 covers 13 residues. V lost 6 bases and J lost 6, with 15 bases in between. CDR3 in DNA: TGTGCCAGCAGCACCGTCCCTGCGGGCGAGCAGTACTTC. Amino acid sequence: CASSTVPAGEQYF.

This clone was observed a handful of times. The rearrangement uses TRBV19 and TRBJ1-1; D unresolved. This CDR3 region has 14 residues. Germline-derived CDR1 and CDR2 are LNHDA and SQIVND (reference sequence). Trimming stripped 8 bases from V and 0 bases from J, with 13 bases between. CDR3 amino acids: CASGRQPMNTEAFF. The CDR3 nucleotides read TGTGCCAGTGGCCGACAACCTATGAACACTGAAGCTTTCTTT. The whole variable domain, filled in from reference TRBV19 and TRBJ1-1, reads DGGITQSPKYLFRKEGQNVTLSCEQNLNHDAMYWYRQDPGQGLRLIYYSQIVNDFQKGDIAEGYSVSREKKESFPLTVTSAQKNPTAFYLCASGRQPMNTEAFFGQGTRLTVV.